Reported below is one T cell receptor (beta chain). Antigen: not known. This entry is derived from a study of T cells in Graves' hyperthyroidism and ophthalmopathy. Study overall: Blood was drawn when the patient was first diagnosed and still untreated.

RNA transcripts served as the template for amplifying TCR beta CDR3 regions. The primer set for the first-round RT-PCR of the TCR CDR3 was HTBI. Via MiXCR, TCRdb re-called the multiplex PCR reads, giving one row per CDR3 protein. The data contain hundreds of thousands of distinct CDR3 sequences, roughly a sixth of them singletons. From germline, CDR1 is SGHAT and CDR2 FQNNGV. V lost 6 bases, J lost 4 bases, and 8 bases stayed unmatched. The CDR3 runs 15 residues. Overall study results and limits: The model's output predicted ophthalmopathy at a median of about 6.5 months prior to onset.

PBMCs were derived from around 10 ml fresh peripheral blood. The source of this sequence is a woman aged 45-65 years with Graves' hyperthyroidism that later progressed to Graves' ophthalmopathy. The genes are TRBV11-2 and TRBJ2-1; 8 nucleotides match TRBD1. Input material: blood. The CDR3 region is CASRGRDRRYNEQFF. The CDR3 DNA sequence: TGTGCCAGCAGGGGCCGGGACAGGAGATACAATGAGCAGTTCTTC.